This is a list of T cell receptor beta chains from one sample in a study of long-term antiretroviral therapy in people with HIV. The protocol was immunoSEQ multiplex PCR, while the TCRdb copy is restricted to in-frame clones and leaves out a portion. The table has 15,000 to 20,000 clones, approximately 82% seen once. Here the sequenced sample was unsorted PBMCs, taken 0.5 years before starting antiretroviral therapy. The receptor source for this set is a woman in her 50s with HIV. CDR3s include the opening cysteine and the closing phenylalanine or tryptophan. D genes are given only for firm matches. Not every row has a clone size; where given, it reads once, few, many or a size class.

cdr3_aa: CAGEVNSGNTIYF
cdr3_nt: TGTGCCGGGGAAGTAAATTCTGGAAACACCATATATTTT
j_call: TRBJ1-3
v_call: TRBV7-9
d_call: NA
clone_size: NA

cdr3_aa: CASSAYRTALQAGNTIYF
cdr3_nt: TGTGCCAGCAGTGCTTACAGAACTGCCCTCCAGGCTGGAAACACCATATATTTT
j_call: TRBJ1-3
v_call: TRBV2
d_call: NA
clone_size: NA

cdr3_aa: CASSLYGQDQETQYF
cdr3_nt: TGTGCCAGCAGCTTATACGGACAGGACCAAGAGACCCAGTACTTC
j_call: TRBJ2-5
v_call: TRBV7-6
d_call: TRBD1
clone_size: NA

cdr3_aa: CASRLGRGTDTQYF
cdr3_nt: TGTGCCAGCAGACTAGGGCGGGGGACAGATACGCAGTATTTT
j_call: TRBJ2-3
v_call: TRBV7-8
d_call: TRBD2
clone_size: NA

cdr3_aa: CASSLTTSGHTDTQYF
cdr3_nt: TGCGCCAGCAGCCTAACCACTAGCGGACACACAGATACGCAGTATTTT
j_call: TRBJ2-3
v_call: TRBV4-1
d_call: TRBD2
clone_size: medium-sized

cdr3_aa: CASRLTGAGGNTIYF
cdr3_nt: TGTGCCAGCAGACTGACAGGGGCTGGTGGAAACACCATATATTTT
j_call: TRBJ1-3
v_call: TRBV27
d_call: TRBD1
clone_size: NA

cdr3_aa: CASRQVTNYGYTF
cdr3_nt: TGTGCCAGCAGGCAAGTAACGAACTATGGCTACACCTTC
j_call: TRBJ1-2
v_call: TRBV28
d_call: NA
clone_size: NA

cdr3_aa: CASSLSGTAYGYTF
cdr3_nt: TGTGCCAGCAGCCTTTCCGGGACGGCGTATGGCTACACCTTC
j_call: TRBJ1-2
v_call: TRBV11-2
d_call: NA
clone_size: NA

cdr3_aa: CASSSGLRNYGYTF
cdr3_nt: TGTGCCAGCAGCTCGGGACTGCGGAACTATGGCTACACCTTC
j_call: TRBJ1-2
v_call: TRBV5-4
d_call: NA
clone_size: NA

cdr3_aa: CASSLEGGANVLTF
cdr3_nt: TGCGCCAGCAGCTTGGAGGGTGGGGCCAACGTCCTGACTTTC
j_call: TRBJ2-6
v_call: TRBV5-1
d_call: NA
clone_size: NA

cdr3_aa: CAWSSDRTEAFF
cdr3_nt: TGTGCCTGGAGTTCCGACCGCACTGAAGCTTTCTTT
j_call: TRBJ1-1
v_call: TRBV30
d_call: NA
clone_size: few

cdr3_aa: CASKPGIQETQYF
cdr3_nt: TGCGCCAGCAAGCCGGGGATTCAAGAGACCCAGTACTTC
j_call: TRBJ2-5
v_call: TRBV5-1
d_call: NA
clone_size: NA

cdr3_aa: CASSYGTSGNTIYF
cdr3_nt: TGTGCCAGCAGTTACGGGACAAGCGGAAACACCATATATTTT
j_call: TRBJ1-3
v_call: TRBV6-6
d_call: NA
clone_size: few

cdr3_aa: CASSQVVTSGGTQYF
cdr3_nt: TGTGCCAGCAGCCAAGTGGTGACTAGCGGGGGGACCCAGTACTTC
j_call: TRBJ2-5
v_call: TRBV4-2
d_call: TRBD2
clone_size: NA

cdr3_aa: CSVEVDIGNTIYF
cdr3_nt: TGCAGCGTTGAAGTGGACATCGGAAACACCATATATTTT
j_call: TRBJ1-3
v_call: TRBV29-1
d_call: NA
clone_size: NA

cdr3_aa: CASSSTRYGYTF
cdr3_nt: TGTGCCAGCAGCTCCACAAGATATGGCTACACCTTC
j_call: TRBJ1-2
v_call: TRBV5-6
d_call: NA
clone_size: NA

cdr3_aa: CASSPDRRKVGKLFF
cdr3_nt: TGTGCCAGCAGTCCCGACAGGCGAAAGGTCGGAAAACTGTTTTTT
j_call: TRBJ1-4
v_call: TRBV28
d_call: NA
clone_size: NA

cdr3_aa: CASSPPVRADTIYF
cdr3_nt: TGCGCCAGCAGCCCACCCGTCAGGGCGGACACCATATATTTT
j_call: TRBJ1-3
v_call: TRBV4-1
d_call: NA
clone_size: NA

cdr3_aa: CASGLGQGDGETQYF
cdr3_nt: TGTGCTAGTGGTTTGGGGCAGGGGGATGGAGAGACCCAGTACTTC
j_call: TRBJ2-5
v_call: TRBV12-5
d_call: TRBD1
clone_size: NA

cdr3_aa: CACSKGGFEGELFF
cdr3_nt: TGTGCCTGTTCAAAGGGAGGGTTCGAGGGGGAGCTGTTTTTT
j_call: TRBJ2-2
v_call: TRBV30
d_call: TRBD2
clone_size: NA

cdr3_aa: CASSEANTEAFF
cdr3_nt: TGTGCCAGCTCCGAAGCGAACACTGAAGCTTTCTTT
j_call: TRBJ1-1
v_call: TRBV18
d_call: NA
clone_size: NA